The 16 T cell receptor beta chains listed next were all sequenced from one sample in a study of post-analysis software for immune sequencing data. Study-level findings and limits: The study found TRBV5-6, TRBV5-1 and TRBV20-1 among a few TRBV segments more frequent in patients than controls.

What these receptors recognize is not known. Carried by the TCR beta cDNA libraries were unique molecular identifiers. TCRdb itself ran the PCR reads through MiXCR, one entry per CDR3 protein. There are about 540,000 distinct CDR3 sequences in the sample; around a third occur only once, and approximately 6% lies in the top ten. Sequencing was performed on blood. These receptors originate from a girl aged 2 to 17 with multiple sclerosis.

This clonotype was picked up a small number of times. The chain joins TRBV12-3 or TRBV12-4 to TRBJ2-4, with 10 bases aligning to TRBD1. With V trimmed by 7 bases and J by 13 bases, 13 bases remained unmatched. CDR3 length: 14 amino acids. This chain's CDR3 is CASNTGTGEGEQYF. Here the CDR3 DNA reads TGTGCCAGCAACACCGGGACAGGGGAGGGGGAGCAGTACTTC.

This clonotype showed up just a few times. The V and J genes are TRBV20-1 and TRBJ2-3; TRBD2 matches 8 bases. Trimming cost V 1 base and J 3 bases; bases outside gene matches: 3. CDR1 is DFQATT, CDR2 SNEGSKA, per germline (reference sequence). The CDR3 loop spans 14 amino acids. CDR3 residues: CSARGRGDTDTQYF. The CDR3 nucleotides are TGCAGTGCTAGAGGGCGGGGGGATACAGATACGCAGTATTTT.

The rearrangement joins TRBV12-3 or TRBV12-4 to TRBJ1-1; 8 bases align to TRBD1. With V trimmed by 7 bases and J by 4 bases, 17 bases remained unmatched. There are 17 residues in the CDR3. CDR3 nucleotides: TGTGCCAGCACCGGCCAGGGGACAGGACTGGGAGGCACTGAAGCTTTCTTT. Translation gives CASTGQGTGLGGTEAFF.

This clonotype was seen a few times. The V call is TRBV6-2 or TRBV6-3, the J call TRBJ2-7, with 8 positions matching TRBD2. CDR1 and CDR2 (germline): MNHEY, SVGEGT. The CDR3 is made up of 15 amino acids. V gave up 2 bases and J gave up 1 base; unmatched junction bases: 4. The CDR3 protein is CASSYGTGGSYEQYF. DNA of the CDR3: TGTGCCAGCAGTTACGGAACGGGGGGGTCCTACGAGCAGTACTTC.

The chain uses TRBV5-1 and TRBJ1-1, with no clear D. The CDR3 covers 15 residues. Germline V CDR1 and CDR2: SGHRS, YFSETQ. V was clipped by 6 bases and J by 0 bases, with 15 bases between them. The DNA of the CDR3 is TGCGCCAGCACCCAATCGTCCGGGCTGAACACTGAAGCTTTCTTT. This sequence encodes CASTQSSGLNTEAFF.

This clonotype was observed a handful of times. The CDR3 region is CASSRPQGGGGASETQYF. The CDR3 DNA reads as TGTGCCAGCAGTCGCCCCCAGGGAGGCGGGGGGGCCTCAGAGACCCAGTACTTC. The rearrangement uses TRBV2 and TRBJ2-5; 9 bases are a match to TRBD2. The CDR3 consists of 18 residues. The germline gives CDR1 SNHLY, CDR2 FYNNEI. After removal of 5 bases from V and 4 bases from J, the junction contained 17 bases not matched to a gene.

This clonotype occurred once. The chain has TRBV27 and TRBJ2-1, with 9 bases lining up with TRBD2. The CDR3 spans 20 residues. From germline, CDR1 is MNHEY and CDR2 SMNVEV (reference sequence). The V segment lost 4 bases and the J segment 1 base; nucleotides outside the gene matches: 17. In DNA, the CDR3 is TGTGCCAGCAGTTCCCCACCAGCGGGAGGCCTCCAGGGTTCCTACAATGAGCAGTTCTTC. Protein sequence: CASSSPPAGGLQGSYNEQFF.

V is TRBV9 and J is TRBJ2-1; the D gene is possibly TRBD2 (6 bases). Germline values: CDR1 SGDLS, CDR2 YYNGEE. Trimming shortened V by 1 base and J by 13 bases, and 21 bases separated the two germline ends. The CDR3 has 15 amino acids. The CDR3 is CASSVSGGWRETQFF. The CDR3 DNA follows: TGTGCCAGCAGCGTATCCGGGGGTTGGAGAGAGACCCAGTTCTTC.

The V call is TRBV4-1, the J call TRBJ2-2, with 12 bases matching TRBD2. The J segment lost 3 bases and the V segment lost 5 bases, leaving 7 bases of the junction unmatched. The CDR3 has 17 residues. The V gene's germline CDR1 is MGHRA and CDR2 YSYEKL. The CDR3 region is CASSIASGGAHTGELFF. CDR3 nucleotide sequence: TGCGCCAGCAGCATCGCTAGCGGGGGGGCCCACACCGGGGAGCTGTTTTTT.

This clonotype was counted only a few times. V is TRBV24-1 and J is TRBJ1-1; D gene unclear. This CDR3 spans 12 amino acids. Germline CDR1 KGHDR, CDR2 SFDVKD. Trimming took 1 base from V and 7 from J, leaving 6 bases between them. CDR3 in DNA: TGTGCCACCAGTGATTTCGCAGGTGAAGCTTTCTTT. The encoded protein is CATSDFAGEAFF.

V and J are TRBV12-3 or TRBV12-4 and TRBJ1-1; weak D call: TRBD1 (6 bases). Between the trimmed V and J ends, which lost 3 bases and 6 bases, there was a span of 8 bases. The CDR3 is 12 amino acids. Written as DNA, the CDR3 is TGTGCCAGCAGTTTTCGGGGGCCTGAAGCTTTCTTT. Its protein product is CASSFRGPEAFF.

The CDR3 nucleotides are TGCGCCAGCAGCCAGGCCCGGACAGTCGACTACGAGCAGTACTTC. It translates to CASSQARTVDYEQYF. V gene TRBV4-1 combines with J gene TRBJ2-7; possible D gene TRBD1, 6 bases. This CDR3 is built from 15 residues. Trimming took 3 bases from V and 3 from J, leaving 15 bases between them. In germline, CDR1 is MGHRA, CDR2 YSYEKL.

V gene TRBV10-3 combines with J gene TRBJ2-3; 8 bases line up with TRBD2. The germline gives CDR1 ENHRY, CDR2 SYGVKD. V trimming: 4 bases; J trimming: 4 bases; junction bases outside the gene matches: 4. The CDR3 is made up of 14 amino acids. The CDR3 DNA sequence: TGTGCCATCAGTGGGAGCGGGGGCCCAGATACGCAGTATTTT. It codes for CAISGSGGPDTQYF.

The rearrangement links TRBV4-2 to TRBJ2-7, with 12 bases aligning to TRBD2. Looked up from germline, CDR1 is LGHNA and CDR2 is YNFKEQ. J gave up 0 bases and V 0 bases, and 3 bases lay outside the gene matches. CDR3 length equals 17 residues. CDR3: CASSQELAGGSSYEQYF. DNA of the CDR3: TGTGCCAGCAGCCAAGAGCTAGCGGGGGGGAGCTCCTACGAGCAGTACTTC.

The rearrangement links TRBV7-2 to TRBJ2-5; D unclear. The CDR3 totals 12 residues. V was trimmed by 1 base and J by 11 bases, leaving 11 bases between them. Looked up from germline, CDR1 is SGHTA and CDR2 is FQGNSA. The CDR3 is CASSLVVSEQYF. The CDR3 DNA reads TGTGCCAGCAGCTTAGTTGTGTCAGAGCAGTACTTC. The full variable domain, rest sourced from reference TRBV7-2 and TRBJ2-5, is GAGVSQSPSNKVTEKGKDVELRCDPISGHTALYWYRQSLGQGLEFLIYFQGNSAPDKSGLPSDRFSAERTGGSVSTLTIQRTQQEDSAVYLCASSLVVSEQYFGPGTRLLVL.

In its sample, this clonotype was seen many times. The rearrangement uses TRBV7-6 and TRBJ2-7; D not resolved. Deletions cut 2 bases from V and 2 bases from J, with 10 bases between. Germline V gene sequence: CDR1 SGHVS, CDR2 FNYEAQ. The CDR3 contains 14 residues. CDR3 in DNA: TGTGCCAGCAGCTTAAAGGTACAGACCTACGAGCAGTACTTC. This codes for CASSLKVQTYEQYF.